The source of this T cell receptor (beta chain) is a study of CD8 T cells in Susac syndrome. The study sequenced TCR beta in blood CD8+ and CD4+ T cells. The multiple sclerosis controls, all treatment-naive patients, had relapsing-remitting disease that was stable or active. Bulk CD8+ and CD4+ cells came from magnetic negative isolation; CD8+ TEMRA by FACS. The RNA input was roughly 0.45 to 1 ug, and it was reverse transcribed with random hexamers. TCRdb reprocessed the immunoSEQ multiplex PCR reads via MiXCR and lists one record per CDR3 protein. Of around 300,000 distinct CDR3 sequences detected, roughly 90% appear once; the ten largest clones hold 0.18%. This CDR3 is built from 15 residues. V lost 7 bases, J lost 2 bases, and 6 bases stayed unmatched. Germline CDR1 SNHLY, CDR2 FYNNEI.

The sequenced material came from CD8+ T cells from PBMCs. V gene TRBV2 combines with J gene TRBJ2-2; 8 nucleotides agree with TRBD1. This clonotype was sampled from a human donor with multiple sclerosis. CDR3: CASKGRGRNTGELFF. The CDR3 nucleotides read TGTGCCAGCAAGGGCAGGGGGCGAAACACCGGGGAGCTGTTTTTT.